This TCR beta chain appears in the sequencing data of a study of cytomegalovirus exposure and HLA in healthy donors. Points from the study as a whole: Later, an analysis found that TCR clusters from the first cohort tended to co-occur in the roughly 110 validation repertoires.

The donors were members of the validation cohort comprising 120 subjects, separate from the roughly 730-subject first cohort. CDR1 is MDHEN and CDR2 is SYDVKM in the germline V gene. With V trimmed by 5 bases and J by 6 bases, 9 bases remained unmatched. This CDR3 comprises 16 residues. With regard to this clone: Its antigen remains unknown.

TCRdb's copy holds only in-frame clones and misses some; the assay was immunoSEQ multiplex PCR. The table includes fewer than 350,000 clones, 85% to 90% detected once. The chain joins TRBV28 to TRBJ2-2; 10 bases are a match to TRBD2. The clonotype comes from a woman younger than 35 in good health and CMV-seronegative. Source material: PBMCs. CDR3 sequence reads: CASSDPGLAIAGELFF. The CDR3 DNA follows: TGTGCCAGCAGTGATCCGGGACTAGCGATCGCCGGGGAGCTGTTTTTT.